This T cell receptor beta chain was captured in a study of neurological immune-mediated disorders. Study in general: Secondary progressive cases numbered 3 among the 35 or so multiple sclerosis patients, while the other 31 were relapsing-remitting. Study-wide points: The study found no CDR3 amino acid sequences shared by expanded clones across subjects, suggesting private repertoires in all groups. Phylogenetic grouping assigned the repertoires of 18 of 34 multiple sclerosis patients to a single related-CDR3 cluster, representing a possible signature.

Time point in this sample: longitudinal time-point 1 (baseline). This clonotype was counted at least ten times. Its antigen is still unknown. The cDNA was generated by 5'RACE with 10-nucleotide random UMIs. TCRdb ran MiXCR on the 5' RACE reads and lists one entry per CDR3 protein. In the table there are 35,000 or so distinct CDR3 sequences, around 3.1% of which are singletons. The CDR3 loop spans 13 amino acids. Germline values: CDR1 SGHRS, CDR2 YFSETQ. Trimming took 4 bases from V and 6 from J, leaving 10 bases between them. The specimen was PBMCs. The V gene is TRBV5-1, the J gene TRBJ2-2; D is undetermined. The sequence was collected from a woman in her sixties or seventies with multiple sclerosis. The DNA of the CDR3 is TGCGCCAGCAGCCCGGTGGTTTCCGGGGAGCTGTTTTTT. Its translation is CASSPVVSGELFF.